The TCR beta chain described here comes from a study of B cell selection in AIRE deficiency. Study findings and constraints: AIRE-deficient Tconv and Treg repertoires matched healthy donors in TCRBV, CDR3 length, diversity.

Sorted regulatory T cells were CD4-positive, CD25-high and CD127-low or negative. As for this clone: Its antigen is as yet unknown.

The germline gives CDR1 LGHNA, CDR2 YSLEER. V lost 1 base and J lost 6; bases outside the gene matches: 17. This CDR3 spans 18 amino acids. Per the original methods: Around 50,000 patient and around 100,000 healthy donor TCRbeta sequences came from Tregs. Profiling relied on immunoSEQ multiplex PCR, and the TCRdb table lists in-frame clones only, not all of them. V, J and clone size reflect that table, while D and trimming were determined from the DNA. This table has roughly 18,000 clones, 85% to 95% appearing once. The sequencing input was CD4+CD25+ Tregs sorted from PBMCs. The sequence was collected from a human donor in good health. The chain carries TRBV4-3 and TRBJ2-7, with 8 bases aligning to TRBD2. CDR3 DNA: TGCGCCAGCAGCCAAGGGAACCCAAGACTAGCGTTAAGTGGCGAGCAGTACTTC. Translated, it gives CASSQGNPRLALSGEQYF.